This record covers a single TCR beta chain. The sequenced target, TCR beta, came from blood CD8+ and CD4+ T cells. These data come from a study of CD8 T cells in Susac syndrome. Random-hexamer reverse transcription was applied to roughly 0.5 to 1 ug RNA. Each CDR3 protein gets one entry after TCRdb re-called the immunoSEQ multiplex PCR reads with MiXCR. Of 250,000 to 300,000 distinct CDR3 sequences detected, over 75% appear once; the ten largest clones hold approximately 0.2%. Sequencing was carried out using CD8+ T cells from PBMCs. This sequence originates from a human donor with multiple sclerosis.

CDR3 bases: TGCGCCAGCCGCTCCCGCAGCACAGATACGCAGTATTTT. Protein: CASRSRSTDTQYF. The chain recombines TRBV5-1 with TRBJ2-3; unclear D gene. The germline V and J ends were trimmed by 7 bases and 0 bases, with 9 bases remaining between them. The germline gives CDR1 SGHRS, CDR2 YFSETQ. The CDR3 covers 13 residues.